These T cell receptor beta chains were read from a single sample in a study of early T cells in non-severe SARS-CoV-2 infection. TCRdb fed the 5' RACE reads into MiXCR, producing one record per CDR3 protein. The sample contains approximately 58,000 distinct CDR3 sequences, roughly 6.5% of which appear only once. Specimen: whole blood. The receptors were sampled from an adult who was a healthcare worker with PCR-confirmed SARS-CoV-2 infection or an uninfected control (not recorded which). CDR3s include the opening cysteine and the closing phenylalanine or tryptophan. The order of the fields is clone size, V gene, J gene, D gene, CDR3 DNA, CDR3 protein. A D gene is named only where the DNA matches it firmly. The listing skips clone size in some rows; elsewhere it reads once, few, many or a size class.

-	TRBV11-2	TRBJ1-1	TRBD1	TGTGCCAGCAGCGGCAACAGGGGATCCCGCACTGAAGCTTTCTTT	CASSGNRGSRTEAFF
few	TRBV7-9	TRBJ2-3	TRBD2	TGTGCCAGCAGCCCTCAAAGACTAGCGGGGGGCCCAGATACGCAGTATTTT	CASSPQRLAGGPDTQYF
few	TRBV20-1	TRBJ2-7	TRBD2	TGCAGTGCTAGCAGACCGGGACTAGTCTACGAGCAGTACTTC	CSASRPGLVYEQYF
many	TRBV11-2	TRBJ1-5	-	TGTGCCAGCAGCTCCGTTAGGAGCAATCAGCCCCAGCATTTT	CASSSVRSNQPQHF
many	TRBV25-1	TRBJ1-2	-	TGTGCCAGCAGTGAATTGGGCAGGGACGGCTACACCTTC	CASSELGRDGYTF
few	TRBV6-1	TRBJ2-3	-	TGTGCCAGCAGTGAAAGTCTAGGAACAGATACGCAGTATTTT	CASSESLGTDTQYF
-	TRBV19	TRBJ2-1	-	TGTGCCAGTAGTACACCCGATTTGCGGAATGAGCAGTTCTTC	CASSTPDLRNEQFF
many	TRBV28	TRBJ2-3	-	TGTGCCAGCAAGGGCCCCACAGATACGCAGTATTTT	CASKGPTDTQYF
many	TRBV4-2	TRBJ2-1	TRBD2	TGTGCCAGCAGCCAAGATCAGGCTAGCGGGTCCTACAATGAGCAGTTCTTC	CASSQDQASGSYNEQFF
many	TRBV4-1	TRBJ1-1	-	TGCGCCAGCAGCCTTGGTGGCAGGGGAATGGGCACTGAAGCTTTCTTT	CASSLGGRGMGTEAFF
medium-sized	TRBV7-9	TRBJ1-1	-	TGTGCCAGCAGCTTAGCGGCGGTGAACACTGAAGCTTTCTTT	CASSLAAVNTEAFF
many	TRBV11-3	TRBJ2-1	-	TGTGCCAGCAGCTTAGAAAGCTCCTACAATGAGCAGTTCTTC	CASSLESSYNEQFF
many	TRBV20-1	TRBJ2-7	-	TGCAGTGCTGGTTACGAGAGCGAGCAGTACTTC	CSAGYESEQYF
-	TRBV11-1	TRBJ2-5	-	TGTGCCAGCAGCTCGAACGAGGAGACCCAGTACTTC	CASSSNEETQYF
few	TRBV12-3/TRBV12-4	TRBJ1-2	-	TGTGCCAGCAGCACTCAGATGAGGGCTGGCTACACCTTC	CASSTQMRAGYTF
many	TRBV12-3/TRBV12-4	TRBJ2-2	TRBD1	TGTGCCAGCAGTTTTTCGGGGACAGTCGACACCGGGGAGCTGTTTTTT	CASSFSGTVDTGELFF
-	TRBV10-2	TRBJ1-1	TRBD1	TGCGCCAGCAGAGCCGGGACAGCTGATTACGCTTTCTTT	CASRAGTADYAFF
many	TRBV6-2/TRBV6-3	TRBJ1-6	-	TGTGCCAGCAGTTACGGCCCGGAAGCCGTCGGGTCACCCCTCCACTTT	CASSYGPEAVGSPLHF
many	TRBV7-6	TRBJ1-6	-	TGTGCCAGCAGCTTCCGGCAGGGGCTGAATTCACCCCTCCACTTT	CASSFRQGLNSPLHF
many	TRBV20-1	TRBJ2-7	TRBD2	TGCAGTGCTAGAGAGCGGGGGGCCTACGAGCAGTACTTC	CSARERGAYEQYF
many	TRBV20-1	TRBJ2-3	-	TGCAGTGCTAGACCGGGGAGCACAGATACGCAGTATTTT	CSARPGSTDTQYF
many	TRBV30	TRBJ2-2	-	TGTGCCTGCAACCCCCGGGCAGGGGAATCCGGGGAGCTGTTTTTT	CACNPRAGESGELFF
-	TRBV11-2	TRBJ2-7	-	TGTGCCAGCAGCCAACAACTCGGGATCTTCGAGCAGTACTTC	CASSQQLGIFEQYF
many	TRBV7-2	TRBJ1-6	-	TGTGCCAGCAGCTCCCCTTTCGATTCCCTCCACTTT	CASSSPFDSLHF
-	TRBV6-2/TRBV6-3	TRBJ2-7	-	TGTGCCAGCAACCGCCCTTCCGGCTCCTACGAGCAGTACTTC	CASNRPSGSYEQYF
few	TRBV7-2	TRBJ2-7	TRBD2	TGTGCCAGCAGCAGGACTAGCGTCACCTACGAGCAGTACTTC	CASSRTSVTYEQYF
-	TRBV6-5	TRBJ1-6	-	TGTGCCAGCAGTACCTCAGGGGCTCGGCATAATTCACCCCTCCACTTT	CASSTSGARHNSPLHF